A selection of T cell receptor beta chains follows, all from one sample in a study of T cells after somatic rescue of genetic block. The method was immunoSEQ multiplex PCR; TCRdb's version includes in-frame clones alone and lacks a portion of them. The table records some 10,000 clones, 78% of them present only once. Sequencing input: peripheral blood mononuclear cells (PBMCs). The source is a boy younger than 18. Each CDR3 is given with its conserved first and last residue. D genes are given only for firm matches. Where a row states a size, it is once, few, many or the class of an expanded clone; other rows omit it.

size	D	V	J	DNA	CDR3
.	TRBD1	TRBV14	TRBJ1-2	TGTGCCAGCAGTCCAAACCGGGACAGGGTAATATCCGACTATGGCTACACCTTC	CASSPNRDRVISDYGYTF
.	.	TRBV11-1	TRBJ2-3	TGTGCCAGCAGCTTAGATTCCGTCACAGATACGCAGTATTTT	CASSLDSVTDTQYF
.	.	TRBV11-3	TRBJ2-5	TGTGCCAGCAGCGGAGGGGGGTATCAAGAGACCCAGTACTTC	CASSGGGYQETQYF
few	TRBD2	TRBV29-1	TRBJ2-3	TGCAGCGCCCAACAGCTAGCGGAGCTCACAGATACGCAGTATTTT	CSAQQLAELTDTQYF
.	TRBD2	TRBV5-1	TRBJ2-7	TGCGCCAGCAGCCAAAGACCTAGCGGGGAAGACTACGAGCAGTACTTC	CASSQRPSGEDYEQYF
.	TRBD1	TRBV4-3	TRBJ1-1	TGCGCCAGCAGCCCAAGACAGGGGTACACTGAAGCTTTCTTT	CASSPRQGYTEAFF
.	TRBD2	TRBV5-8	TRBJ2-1	TGTGCCAGCAGCCTCTCCTGGACTAGCGGGAGGGCCGATGAGCAGTTCTTC	CASSLSWTSGRADEQFF
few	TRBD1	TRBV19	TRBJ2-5	TGTGCCAGTAGGACAGGGCAAGAGACCCAGTACTTC	CASRTGQETQYF
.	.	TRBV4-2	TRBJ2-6	TGTGCCAGCAGCCACTTTTTGGCAGCGGCCGAGGGGGGGGCCAACGTCCTGACTTTC	CASSHFLAAAEGGANVLTF
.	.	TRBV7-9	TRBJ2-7	TGTGCCAGCAGCTTAGGGTTAGGGTACGAGCAGTACTTC	CASSLGLGYEQYF
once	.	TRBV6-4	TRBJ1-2	TGTGCCAGCAGTGACTCGCCTCTTCCAGGGGCCGGCTACACCTTC	CASSDSPLPGAGYTF
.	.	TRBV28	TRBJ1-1	TGTGCCAGCAGTTTTCGGCCTAACACTGAAGCTTTCTTT	CASSFRPNTEAFF
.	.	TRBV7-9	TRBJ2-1	TGTGCCAGCAGCCCGAGGACCACAAGGGCAGTCGATGAGCAGTTCTTC	CASSPRTTRAVDEQFF
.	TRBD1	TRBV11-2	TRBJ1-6	TGTGCCAGCAGCCTAGGACCAGGGGGGGGACCCCTCCACTTT	CASSLGPGGGPLHF
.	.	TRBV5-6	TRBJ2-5	TGTGCCAGCACAGGGGTAGCGGGCGCCCAGTACTTC	CASTGVAGAQYF
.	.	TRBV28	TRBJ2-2	TGTGCCAGCAGGTCGTTTGCCGGGGAGCTGTTTTTT	CASRSFAGELFF
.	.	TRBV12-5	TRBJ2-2	TGTGCTAGTGGTTTGTGGGACGGGGAGCTGTTTTTT	CASGLWDGELFF
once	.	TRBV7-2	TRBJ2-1	TGTGCCAGCAGCTTTCTTCATTTTTCCGGCGATGAGCAGTTCTTC	CASSFLHFSGDEQFF
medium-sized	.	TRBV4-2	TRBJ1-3	TGTGCCAGCAGCCAATTAGGAAACACCATATATTTT	CASSQLGNTIYF
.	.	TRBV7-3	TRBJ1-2	TGTACCAGCAGCTTAAACCCAGGGAATGGCTACACCTTC	CTSSLNPGNGYTF
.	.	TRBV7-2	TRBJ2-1	TGTGCCAGCAGCTTAGGGAGCTTGAAGCAGTTCTTC	CASSLGSLKQFF
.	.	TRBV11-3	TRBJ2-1	TGTGCCAGCAGCTCGGGACGATACAATGAGCAGTTCTTC	CASSSGRYNEQFF
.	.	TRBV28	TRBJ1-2	TGTGCCAGCAGTTCCCCCCCGTCAGCAGGGTATGAGGGCTACACCTTC	CASSSPPSAGYEGYTF
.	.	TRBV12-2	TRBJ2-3	TGTGCAAGTCGCTTATTCCCTCCCAGGGGCGAGGATAGCACAGATACGCAGTATTTT	CASRLFPPRGEDSTDTQYF
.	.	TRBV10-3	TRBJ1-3	TGTGCCATCAGGCCAGTGGTCTCTGGAAACACCATATATTTT	CAIRPVVSGNTIYF
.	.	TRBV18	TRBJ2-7	TGTGCCAGCTCACCCCAGGGACGAGCCTACGAGCAGTACTTC	CASSPQGRAYEQYF
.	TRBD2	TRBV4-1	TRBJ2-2	TGCGCCAGCAGACCTCGGGGGGAGTCCGGGGAGCTGTTTTTT	CASRPRGESGELFF
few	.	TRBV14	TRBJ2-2	TGTGCCAGCAGCCAAGATATGGGACGGAGAACCGGGGAGCTGTTTTTT	CASSQDMGRRTGELFF
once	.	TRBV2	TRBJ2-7	TGTGCCAGCAGTGAACGGCTAGCCTCCTACGAGCAGTACTTC	CASSERLASYEQYF
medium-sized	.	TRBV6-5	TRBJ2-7	TGTGCCAGCAGTTACTCGGGACGCCAAGACCACGAGCAGTACTTC	CASSYSGRQDHEQYF
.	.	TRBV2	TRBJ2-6	TGTGCCAGTAGGGTAGGGCCTGGGGCCAACGTCCTGACTTTC	CASRVGPGANVLTF
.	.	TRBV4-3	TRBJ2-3	TGCGCCAGCAGCCAAGAAAGGACCCGGGGGACCCTCACAGATACGCAGTATTTT	CASSQERTRGTLTDTQYF
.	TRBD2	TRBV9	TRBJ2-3	TGTGCAGGTGCGCGGGAGGGTGACACAGATACGCAGTATTTT	CAGAREGDTDTQYF
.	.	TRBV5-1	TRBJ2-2	TGCGCCAGCAGCTGGACGCGGGACACCGGGGAGCTGTTTTTT	CASSWTRDTGELFF
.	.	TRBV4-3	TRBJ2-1	TGCGCCAGCAGCCAAGAACGGTTTATTCGTAGCTCCTACAATGAGCAGTTCTTC	CASSQERFIRSSYNEQFF
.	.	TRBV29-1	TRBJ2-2	TGCAGCGCTCCAAGGGACACCGGGGAGCTGTTTTTT	CSAPRDTGELFF
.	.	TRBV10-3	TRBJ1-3	TGTGCCATCAGGGATGGCTCTGGAAACACCATATATTTT	CAIRDGSGNTIYF